The T cell receptor (beta chain) described here comes from a study of blood T cell repertoires in COVID-19 (TCRdb year 2020). Study-level background: Collaborator samples came from the United States, Italy and Spain and covered acute and convalescent phases of COVID-19. The prospective study material was composed of cDNA or gDNA derived from T cells, B-cell-depleted T cells, or PBMCs. Deeply sampled blood TCRbeta repertoires from subjects exposed to, actively infected with, or recovered from COVID-19 were included in the dataset. The repertoires were released in a freely available public database intended as a resource for research on the immune response to SARS-CoV-2. The samples were drawn from the first 160 participants of the ongoing ImmuneRACE study and from 1,254 subjects provided by 6 global collaborators. Nearly every sample came with metadata listing a de-identified subject ID, COVID-19 status, age in years and sex. Where available, HLA class I and class II types were taken from metadata supplied by the sample provider and were not determined by assay-based typing.

What the study reported, not specific to this receptor: The quantity of clinical and demographic metadata differed by source and by participant and was supplied without curation.

Each collaborating institution followed its own protocols to collect whole blood in K2EDTA tubes. For TCRbeta analysis, collaborator samples were shipped as frozen whole blood, as isolated PBMCs, or as DNA extracted from either sample type. In this sample, this clone turned up a few times. The antigen this receptor binds is unknown. No per-base quality is available; no much larger clone lies one base away. TCRbeta CDR3 regions were amplified from genomic DNA using the immunoSEQ Assay, a bias-controlled multiplex PCR. For the original study's pipeline: The number of nucleated cells in each sample was estimated by amplification of reference gene primers within the assay. To quantify the absolute abundance of each unique TCRbeta CDR3 rearrangement, sequence reads were collapsed and filtered. Productive Simpson clonality was computed per sample as the square root of Simpson's diversity index over productive rearrangements. TCRdb carries this immuneACCESS record with in-frame sequences only. Its versions omit some clonotypes, under half of them owing to an unresolved V gene in the studies checked, with the rest unexplained. The D gene and trimming were derived from the DNA, and the V and J assignments and clone size from that table. For this sample there are 200,000 to 250,000 clones; around 83% appear just once. About 0.93% of the sample is taken by the ten largest.

The origin of this receptor is a man aged 35 to 55 with acute or convalescent COVID-19. Sequencing was done on a sample of peripheral blood.

At the DNA level, the sequence is TGCGCCAGCAGCTTGGACGAGGGGGGGCAGCCCCAGCATTTT. It translates as CASSLDEGGQPQHF. The V and J segments used are TRBV5-1 and TRBJ1-5; the D gene is perhaps TRBD1, on 6 matching bases. The V and J ends are trimmed by 0 bases and 7 bases, leaving 11 bases between them. From its cysteine to its phenylalanine, the CDR3 spans 14 amino acids. Only the CDR3 portion is preserved as DNA: 42 bases, with reading frame beginning at the first base. CDR1 and CDR2, per the germline V gene, are SGHRS and YFSETQ. The variable domain in full, with residues beyond the CDR3 obtained from the reference TRBV5-1 and TRBJ1-5 genes, is KAGVTQTPRYLIKTRGQQVTLSCSPISGHRSVSWYQQTPGQGLQFLFEYFSETQRNKGNFPGRFSGRQFSNSRSEMNVSTLELGDSALYLCASSLDEGGQPQHFGDGTRLSIL.